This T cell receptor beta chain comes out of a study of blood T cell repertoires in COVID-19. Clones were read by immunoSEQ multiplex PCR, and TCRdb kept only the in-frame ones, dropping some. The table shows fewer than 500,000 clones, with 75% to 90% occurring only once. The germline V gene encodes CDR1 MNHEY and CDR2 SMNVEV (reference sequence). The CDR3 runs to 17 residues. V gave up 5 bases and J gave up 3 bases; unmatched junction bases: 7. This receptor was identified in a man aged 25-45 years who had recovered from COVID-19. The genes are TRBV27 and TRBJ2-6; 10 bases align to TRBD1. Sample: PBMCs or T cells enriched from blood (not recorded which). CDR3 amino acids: CASSGPGQGYGANVLTF. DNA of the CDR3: TGTGCCAGCAGTGGCCCGGGACAGGGGTATGGGGCCAACGTCCTGACTTTC.